Listed below are T cell receptor beta chains from one sample, sequenced in a study of persistence of HIV-infected CD4 T cells. No cognate antigen is known for these TCRs. Assay used: immunoSEQ multiplex PCR; TCRdb lists only in-frame clones, some missing. In the table there are around 9,200 clones, about four fifths of which are singletons. The input for sequencing was CD4+ T cells sorted from PBMCs after roughly 18-hour stimulation, taken from a patient who received antiretroviral therapy. These receptors were collected from an adult woman with HIV who was CMV-seropositive. The CDR3 runs from the conserved cysteine through the conserved F or W. The D gene is left open where the match is weak.

V gene	J gene	D gene	CDR3 protein
TRBV18	TRBJ1-1	NA	CASSGLNPNTEAFF
TRBV19	TRBJ1-3	NA	CASSPRTTGNTIYF
TRBV10-3	TRBJ1-1	TRBD1	CAIGGQGAGLNTEAFF
TRBV28	TRBJ1-1	NA	CASSLRGTEAFF
TRBV9	TRBJ2-5	NA	CASSVNLGWGETQYF
TRBV27	TRBJ1-2	NA	CASSLMGQTPYGYTF
TRBV27	TRBJ2-7	NA	CASSLKGGFSLSYEQYF
TRBV30	TRBJ1-1	NA	CACRQERNTEAFF
TRBV4-2	TRBJ2-4	TRBD2	CASSQGDYPEAKNIQYF
TRBV6-2/TRBV6-3	TRBJ1-6	NA	CASSWSAIKNSPLHF
TRBV29-1	TRBJ1-2	TRBD1	CSVGQGAGTNYGYTF
TRBV11-2	TRBJ2-1	NA	CASSLGGGITEQFF
TRBV7-9	TRBJ1-6	NA	CASSLDRGSYNSPLHF
TRBV4-1	TRBJ2-6	NA	CASSPLGGASGANVLTF
TRBV12-3/TRBV12-4	TRBJ2-1	NA	CASSFLHEQFF
TRBV18	TRBJ2-7	TRBD2	CASSPPLSTSGRYRLYEQYF
TRBV12-3/TRBV12-4	TRBJ2-7	TRBD1	CASSSGTVEQYF
TRBV28	TRBJ2-4	TRBD1	CASSPGQDIAKNIQYF
TRBV19	TRBJ2-3	TRBD2	CASSYIAGISTDTQYF
TRBV11-3	TRBJ2-2	NA	CASSLVGGGAGELFF
TRBV5-1	TRBJ2-1	TRBD2	CASSKPKTSGRIDEQFF
TRBV12-3/TRBV12-4	TRBJ1-1	NA	CASNVQANTEAFF
TRBV7-9	TRBJ2-1	TRBD2	CASSLTQWEGPDEQFF
TRBV12-5	TRBJ2-7	NA	CASGSPGATGSHEQYF
TRBV3-1/TRBV3-2	TRBJ2-5	TRBD2	CASSQDWGGGARETQYF
TRBV19	TRBJ1-1	TRBD1	CASTTGSHEAFF
TRBV5-1	TRBJ2-3	NA	CASSMGPIGDTDTQYF
TRBV12-3/TRBV12-4	TRBJ2-7	NA	CASSLAEEQYF
TRBV7-2	TRBJ1-1	NA	CASSLRLLGGSEAFF
TRBV18	TRBJ2-1	TRBD1	CASSPLTGGNEQFF
TRBV11-1	TRBJ2-3	NA	CASSLGTETFTDTQYF
TRBV19	TRBJ1-4	NA	CASSPGGGWGEKLFF
TRBV6-5	TRBJ2-7	TRBD1	CASSRTGTGSYEQYF
TRBV10-3	TRBJ2-7	NA	CAISESIAGTRHYEQYF
TRBV6-5	TRBJ2-5	NA	CASSYGRIAETQYF
TRBV6-2/TRBV6-3	TRBJ2-1	TRBD2	CASSYIRYATSGGNEQFF
TRBV18	TRBJ2-5	TRBD1	CASSPNQGQGETQYF
TRBV27	TRBJ2-3	TRBD2	CASKLAGGTDTQYF
TRBV7-2	TRBJ2-1	TRBD2	CASSLDSGGRNEQFF
TRBV18	TRBJ1-2	TRBD1	CASSQGQDSYGYTF
TRBV5-1	TRBJ1-4	NA	CASSPTGVNEKLFF
TRBV2	TRBJ2-4	NA	CASRPLAASFQYF
TRBV15	TRBJ1-1	TRBD1	CATSREVRQGALGTEAFF
TRBV2	TRBJ2-7	TRBD1	CASSAGTAILYEQYF
TRBV7-2	TRBJ2-1	TRBD2	CASSSGGGGEQFF
TRBV6-1	TRBJ2-1	NA	CASSEPGWASAHNEQFF
TRBV5-5	TRBJ1-2	TRBD1	CASSPRDRATGYTF
TRBV7-9	TRBJ2-5	NA	CASSPSGGTQYF
TRBV14	TRBJ2-5	TRBD1	CASSHSTGQGVTQYF